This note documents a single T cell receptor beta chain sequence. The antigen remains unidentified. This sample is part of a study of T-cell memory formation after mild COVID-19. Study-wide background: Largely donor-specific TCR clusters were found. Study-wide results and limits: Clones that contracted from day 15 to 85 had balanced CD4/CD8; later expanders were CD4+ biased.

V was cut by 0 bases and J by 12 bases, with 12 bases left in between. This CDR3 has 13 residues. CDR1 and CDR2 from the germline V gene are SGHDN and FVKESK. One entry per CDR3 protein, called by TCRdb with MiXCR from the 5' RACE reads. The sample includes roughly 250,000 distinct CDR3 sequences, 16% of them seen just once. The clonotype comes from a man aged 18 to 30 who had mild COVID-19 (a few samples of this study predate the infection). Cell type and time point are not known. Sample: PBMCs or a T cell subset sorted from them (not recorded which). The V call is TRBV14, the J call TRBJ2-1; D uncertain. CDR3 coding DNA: TGTGCCAGCAGCCAAGAAATCAGGACCCCGCAGTTCTTC. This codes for CASSQEIRTPQFF.